These T cell receptor beta chains were read from a single sample in a study of cytomegalovirus exposure and HLA in healthy donors. The method was immunoSEQ multiplex PCR; TCRdb's version includes in-frame clones alone and lacks a portion of them. The data contain a few thousand clones, over 70% of them singletons. The sequencing sample was made of PBMCs. Receptors originate from a woman between 40 and 50 years old in good health and CMV-seropositive. Both conserved end residues are part of each CDR3. A D gene is named only where the DNA matches it firmly. Expanded clones get a size class; other rows say once, few or many, or leave the size out.

j_call v_call clone_size d_call cdr3_aa cdr3_nt
TRBJ2-7 TRBV5-1 . . CASSASWDTYEQYF TGCGCCAGCAGCGCATCCTGGGACACCTACGAGCAGTACTTC
TRBJ1-4 TRBV4-2 . . CASSLSGGGSATNEKLFF TGTGCCAGCAGCCTATCGGGGGGGGGTTCGGCAACTAATGAAAAACTGTTTTTT
TRBJ2-1 TRBV13 once TRBD2 CASAGLAGKMNEQFF TGTGCCAGCGCCGGACTAGCGGGTAAAATGAATGAGCAGTTCTTC
TRBJ1-1 TRBV5-1 . . CASSGVSSNTEAFF TGCGCCAGCTCAGGGGTGTCGTCGAACACTGAAGCTTTCTTT
TRBJ1-2 TRBV5-6 . TRBD1 CASSPGQGLHYGYTF TGTGCCAGCAGCCCGGGACAGGGGCTGCACTATGGCTACACCTTC
TRBJ2-2 TRBV5-1 . . CASRLMAAVGTGELFF TGCGCCAGCAGGTTAATGGCCGCGGTTGGCACCGGGGAGCTGTTTTTT
TRBJ1-2 TRBV6-5 . TRBD1 CASSTDRGPSGYTF TGTGCCAGCAGTACGGACAGGGGCCCTAGTGGCTACACCTTC
TRBJ2-2 TRBV30 . TRBD1 CAWKGQSYTGELFF TGTGCCTGGAAGGGACAGAGCTACACCGGGGAGCTGTTTTTT
TRBJ1-2 TRBV5-6 . TRBD1 CASSPTGGDYGYTF TGTGCCAGCAGTCCGACAGGGGGAGACTATGGCTACACCTTC
TRBJ2-3 TRBV29-1 . . CSVEQDGTDTQYF TGCAGCGTCGAACAGGATGGCACAGATACGCAGTATTTT
TRBJ1-1 TRBV30 . . CAWSPKNTEAFF TGTGCCTGGAGTCCCAAGAACACTGAAGCTTTCTTT
TRBJ1-6 TRBV6-5 . . CASSPRGKGNSPLHF TGTGCCAGCAGTCCCCGGGGGAAAGGAAATTCACCCCTCCACTTT
TRBJ1-4 TRBV30 . . CAWSSRGAPQISFF TGTGCCTGGAGTAGCCGCGGGGCTCCTCAAATATCGTTTTTT
TRBJ2-1 TRBV6-5 . . CASRLGSYNEQFF TGTGCCAGCAGACTAGGCTCCTACAATGAGCAGTTCTTC
TRBJ1-1 TRBV29-1 . . CSVEERRSEAFF TGCAGCGTTGAGGAGAGACGGTCAGAAGCTTTCTTT
TRBJ2-1 TRBV29-1 . TRBD2 CSVDSGRPDNEQFF TGCAGCGTTGACAGCGGGAGGCCTGACAATGAGCAGTTCTTC
TRBJ2-7 TRBV5-4 few . CASSMDAGSYEQYF TGTGCCAGCAGCATGGACGCGGGGTCGTACGAGCAGTACTTC
TRBJ2-7 TRBV30 . . CAWSEVLTDEQYF TGTGCCTGGAGTGAAGTCCTCACTGACGAGCAGTACTTC
TRBJ2-1 TRBV29-1 . TRBD1 CSVEKGQTNEQFF TGCAGCGTTGAGAAGGGACAGACCAATGAGCAGTTCTTC
TRBJ1-1 TRBV29-1 . TRBD1 CSAGQGNWNTEAFF TGCAGCGCCGGACAGGGGAATTGGAACACTGAAGCTTTCTTT
TRBJ2-5 TRBV7-7 . . CASSTKLLPEETQYF TGTGCCAGCAGCACCAAACTACTTCCCGAAGAGACCCAGTACTTC
TRBJ2-1 TRBV5-1 . . CASSLEPSWTPNEQFF TGCGCCAGCAGCTTGGAACCTAGCTGGACCCCCAATGAGCAGTTCTTC
TRBJ1-2 TRBV5-1 . TRBD1 CASSSGQRMEGYTF TGCGCCAGCAGCTCGGGACAGCGCATGGAGGGCTACACCTTC
TRBJ1-1 TRBV30 . . CAWHGWPREAFF TGTGCCTGGCACGGGTGGCCGCGAGAGGCTTTCTTT
TRBJ1-6 TRBV30 . . CAWSGPAYNSPLHF TGTGCCTGGTCAGGGCCCGCCTATAATTCACCCCTCCACTTT
TRBJ1-3 TRBV29-1 . . CSGGGDGNTIYF TGCAGCGGAGGGGGTGATGGAAACACCATATATTTT
TRBJ1-1 TRBV6-5 . . CASSYSGQAGTEAFF TGTGCCAGCAGTTACTCGGGGCAGGCGGGAACTGAAGCTTTCTTT
TRBJ2-6 TRBV13 . . CASSSYSGANVLTF TGTGCCAGCAGCTCGTACTCTGGGGCCAACGTCCTGACTTTC
TRBJ1-5 TRBV30 . TRBD1 CAWGRDRGLGSNQPQHF TGTGCCTGGGGCCGGGACAGGGGGCTAGGAAGCAATCAGCCCCAGCATTTT
TRBJ1-1 TRBV30 . . CAWSVGQINTEAFF TGTGCCTGGAGTGTAGGACAGATAAACACTGAAGCTTTCTTT
TRBJ1-1 TRBV6-5 once TRBD1 CASSQRTGRAFF TGTGCCAGCAGTCAACGGACAGGGAGGGCTTTCTTT
TRBJ1-6 TRBV2 . TRBD1 CASFKGQGTNSPLHF TGTGCCAGTTTTAAGGGACAGGGAACCAATTCACCCCTCCACTTT
TRBJ2-5 TRBV15 few TRBD1 CATSRATGGGETQYF TGTGCCACCAGCAGAGCGACAGGGGGCGGGGAGACCCAGTACTTC
TRBJ2-7 TRBV30 . . CAWRSSYEQYF TGTGCCTGGAGGAGCTCCTACGAGCAGTACTTC
TRBJ1-2 TRBV30 few . CALNFRVGGYTF TGTGCCTTGAACTTCAGGGTGGGTGGCTACACCTTC
TRBJ1-4 TRBV5-6 few . CASSLTGVNEKLFF TGTGCCAGCAGCTTGACGGGAGTTAATGAAAAACTGTTTTTT
TRBJ1-2 TRBV6-5 once TRBD1 CAVTGGDYGYTF TGTGCCGTGACAGGGGGTGACTATGGCTACACCTTC
TRBJ2-1 TRBV6-4 few . CASSDGGDYNEQFF TGTGCCAGCAGTGACGGAGGGGACTACAATGAGCAGTTCTTC
TRBJ2-6 TRBV29-1 once TRBD1 CSVVGQALTYSGANVLTF TGCAGCGTCGTCGGACAGGCGCTTACATACTCTGGGGCCAACGTCCTGACTTTC
TRBJ1-1 TRBV29-1 . TRBD1 CSSETGLNTEAFF TGCAGCTCCGAGACAGGGCTGAACACTGAAGCTTTCTTT
TRBJ2-7 TRBV29-1 . . CSVEKAAEQYF TGCAGCGTTGAAAAAGCTGCCGAGCAGTACTTC
TRBJ2-5 TRBV12-5 . . CASAAAGETQYF TGTGCTAGTGCCGCAGCGGGAGAGACCCAGTACTTC
TRBJ1-1 TRBV6-5 . . CASKKGGGMNTEAFF TGTGCCAGCAAGAAGGGAGGTGGGATGAACACTGAAGCTTTCTTT
TRBJ1-2 TRBV29-1 . . CSVDAVNYGYTF TGCAGCGTTGATGCGGTAAACTATGGCTACACCTTC
TRBJ1-1 TRBV2 . . CASRGAEAFF TGTGCCAGCAGGGGAGCTGAAGCTTTCTTT
TRBJ1-4 TRBV6-5 few . CASSYSGGEKLFF TGTGCCAGCAGTTACTCGGGGGGTGAAAAACTGTTTTTT
TRBJ1-1 TRBV5-1 . . CASSSGTGNTEAFF TGCGCCAGCAGCTCCGGGACTGGGAACACTGAAGCTTTCTTT
TRBJ1-2 TRBV30 . TRBD1 CAWSQGVVEGYTF TGTGCCTGGAGTCAGGGGGTGGTCGAGGGCTACACCTTC
TRBJ2-2 TRBV30 . . CAWKRQASTGELFF TGTGCCTGGAAACGACAGGCAAGCACCGGGGAGCTGTTTTTT
TRBJ2-3 TRBV7-3 few TRBD2 CASSHGTSGDTQYF TGTGCCAGCAGCCATGGGACTAGCGGTGATACGCAGTATTTT
TRBJ1-4 TRBV25-1 . . CASSFGNEKLFF TGTGCCAGCAGTTTCGGTAATGAAAAACTGTTTTTT
TRBJ1-6 TRBV30 . TRBD1 CAWDRANSPLHF TGTGCCTGGGACAGGGCTAATTCACCCCTCCACTTT
TRBJ2-7 TRBV25-1 . . CASGDQQGNHEQYF TGTGCCAGCGGGGACCAACAGGGTAACCACGAGCAGTACTTC
TRBJ1-2 TRBV30 few TRBD1 CAWSQGPDRGKGYTF TGTGCCTGGAGCCAAGGCCCGGACAGGGGCAAGGGCTACACCTTC
TRBJ1-5 TRBV30 . . CAWSVGSAGPQHF TGTGCCTGGAGTGTTGGTTCAGCAGGGCCCCAGCATTTT
TRBJ1-5 TRBV30 . TRBD1 CAWSVRGDRGQPQHF TGTGCCTGGAGTGTACGAGGGGACAGGGGTCAGCCCCAGCATTTT
TRBJ1-2 TRBV29-1 . . CSVEPGDYGYTF TGCAGCGTTGAGCCCGGGGACTATGGCTACACCTTC
TRBJ1-6 TRBV6-5 . TRBD1 CASSSDRGEGSPLHF TGTGCCAGCAGTTCCGACAGGGGAGAGGGTTCACCCCTCCACTTT
TRBJ1-5 TRBV30 . . CAWRQGNQPQHF TGTGCCTGGAGACAAGGCAATCAGCCCCAGCATTTT
TRBJ1-1 TRBV30 . . CAWRLQGNTEAFF TGTGCCTGGAGATTACAGGGAAACACTGAAGCTTTCTTT